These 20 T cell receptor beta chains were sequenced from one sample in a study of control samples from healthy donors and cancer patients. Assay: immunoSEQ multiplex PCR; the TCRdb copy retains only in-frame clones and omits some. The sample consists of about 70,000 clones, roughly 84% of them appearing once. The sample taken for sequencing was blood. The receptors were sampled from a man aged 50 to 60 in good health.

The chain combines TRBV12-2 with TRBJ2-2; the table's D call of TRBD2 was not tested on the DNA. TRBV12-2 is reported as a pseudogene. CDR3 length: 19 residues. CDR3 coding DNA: TGTGCAAGTCGCTTAGCGTGGAGAGTCGGGGAGGGCCCCTCCGGGGAGCTGTTTTTT. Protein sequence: CASRLAWRVGEGPSGELFF.

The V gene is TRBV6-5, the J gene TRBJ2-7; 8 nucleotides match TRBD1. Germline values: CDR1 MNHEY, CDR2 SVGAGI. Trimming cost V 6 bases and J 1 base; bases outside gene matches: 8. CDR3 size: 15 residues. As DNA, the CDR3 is TGTGCCAGCAGCGAGACAGGGGTACGATCCTACGAGCAGTACTTC. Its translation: CASSETGVRSYEQYF.

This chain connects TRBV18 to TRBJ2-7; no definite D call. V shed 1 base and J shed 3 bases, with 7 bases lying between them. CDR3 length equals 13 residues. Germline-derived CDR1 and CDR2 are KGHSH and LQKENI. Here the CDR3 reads CASSPRTDYEQYF. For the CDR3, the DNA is TGTGCCAGCTCACCACGGACGGACTACGAGCAGTACTTC.

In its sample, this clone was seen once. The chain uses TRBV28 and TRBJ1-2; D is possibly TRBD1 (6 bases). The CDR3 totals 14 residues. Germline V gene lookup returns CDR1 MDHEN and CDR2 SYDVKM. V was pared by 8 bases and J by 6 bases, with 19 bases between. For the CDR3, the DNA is TGTGCCAGCCAAAGGTCAGGGGTGGGTAATGGCTACACCTTC. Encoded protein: CASQRSGVGNGYTF.

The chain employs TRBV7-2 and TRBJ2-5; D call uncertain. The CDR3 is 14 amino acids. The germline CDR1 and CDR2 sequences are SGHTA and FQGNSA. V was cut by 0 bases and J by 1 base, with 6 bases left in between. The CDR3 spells CASSLASLQETQYF. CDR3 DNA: TGTGCCAGCAGCTTAGCGAGCCTCCAAGAGACCCAGTACTTC. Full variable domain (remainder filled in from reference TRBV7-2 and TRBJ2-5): GAGVSQSPSNKVTEKGKDVELRCDPISGHTALYWYRQSLGQGLEFLIYFQGNSAPDKSGLPSDRFSAERTGGSVSTLTIQRTQQEDSAVYLCASSLASLQETQYFGPGTRLLVL.

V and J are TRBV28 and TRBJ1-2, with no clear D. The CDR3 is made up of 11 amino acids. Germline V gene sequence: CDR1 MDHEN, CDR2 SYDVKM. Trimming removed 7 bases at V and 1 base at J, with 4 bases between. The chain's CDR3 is CASIYNYGYTF. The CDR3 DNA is TGTGCCAGCATTTATAACTATGGCTACACCTTC.

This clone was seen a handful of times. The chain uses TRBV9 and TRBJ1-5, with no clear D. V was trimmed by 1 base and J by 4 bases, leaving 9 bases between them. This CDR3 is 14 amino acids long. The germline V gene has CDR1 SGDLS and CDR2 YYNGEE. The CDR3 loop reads CASSVHPGNQPQHF. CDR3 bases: TGTGCCAGCAGCGTACATCCGGGTAATCAGCCCCAGCATTTT.

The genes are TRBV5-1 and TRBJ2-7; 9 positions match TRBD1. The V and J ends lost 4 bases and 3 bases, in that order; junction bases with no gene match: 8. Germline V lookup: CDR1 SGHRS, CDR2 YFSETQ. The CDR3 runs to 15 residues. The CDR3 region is CASSQQGQGNYEQYF. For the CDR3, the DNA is TGCGCCAGCAGCCAGCAGGGACAGGGAAACTACGAGCAGTACTTC.

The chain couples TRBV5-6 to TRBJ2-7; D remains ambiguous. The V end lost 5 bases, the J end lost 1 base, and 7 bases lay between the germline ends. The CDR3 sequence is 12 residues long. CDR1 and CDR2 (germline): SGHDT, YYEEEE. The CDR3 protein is CASSPESYEQYF. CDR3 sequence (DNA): TGTGCCAGCAGTCCTGAGTCCTACGAGCAGTACTTC.

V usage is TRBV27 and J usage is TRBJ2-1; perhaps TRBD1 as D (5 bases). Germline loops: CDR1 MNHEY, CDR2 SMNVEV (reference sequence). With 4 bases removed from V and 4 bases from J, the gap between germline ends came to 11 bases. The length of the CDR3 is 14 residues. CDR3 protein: CASSSGPGYNEQFF. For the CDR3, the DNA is TGTGCCAGCAGTTCTGGACCAGGGTACAATGAGCAGTTCTTC.

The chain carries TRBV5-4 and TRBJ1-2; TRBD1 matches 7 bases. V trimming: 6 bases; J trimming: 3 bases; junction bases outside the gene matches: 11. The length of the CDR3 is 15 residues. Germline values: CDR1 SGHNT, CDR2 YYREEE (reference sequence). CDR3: CASKKDRATHYGYTF. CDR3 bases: TGTGCCAGCAAGAAAGACAGGGCCACCCACTATGGCTACACCTTC.

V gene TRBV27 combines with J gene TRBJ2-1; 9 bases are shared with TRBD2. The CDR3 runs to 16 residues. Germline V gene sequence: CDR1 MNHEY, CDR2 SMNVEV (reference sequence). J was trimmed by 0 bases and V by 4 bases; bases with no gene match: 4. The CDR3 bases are TGTGCCAGCAGTTCAAGCGGGGGGAGCTCCTACAATGAGCAGTTCTTC. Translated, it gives CASSSSGGSSYNEQFF.

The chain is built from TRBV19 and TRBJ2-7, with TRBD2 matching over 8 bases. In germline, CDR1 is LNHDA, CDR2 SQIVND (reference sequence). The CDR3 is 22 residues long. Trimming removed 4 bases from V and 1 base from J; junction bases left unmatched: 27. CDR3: CASSKRLALVGSSGKPSYEQYF. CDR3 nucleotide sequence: TGTGCCAGTAGTAAACGACTCGCTCTGGTAGGGAGTAGCGGGAAACCGTCCTACGAGCAGTACTTC.

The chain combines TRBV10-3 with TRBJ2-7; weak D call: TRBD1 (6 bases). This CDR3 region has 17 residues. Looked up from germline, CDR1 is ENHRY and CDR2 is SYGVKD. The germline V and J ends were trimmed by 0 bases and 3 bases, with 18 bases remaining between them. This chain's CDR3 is CAISESTGGRGDYEQYF. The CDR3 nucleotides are TGTGCCATCAGTGAGTCGACTGGGGGCAGGGGAGACTACGAGCAGTACTTC.

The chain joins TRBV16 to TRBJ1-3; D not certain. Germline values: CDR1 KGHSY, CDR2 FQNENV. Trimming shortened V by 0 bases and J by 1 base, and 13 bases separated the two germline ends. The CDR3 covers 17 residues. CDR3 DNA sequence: TGTGCCAGCAGCCAATCTTTGAGGTTTACATCTGGAAACACCATATATTTT. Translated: CASSQSLRFTSGNTIYF.

CDR3 DNA sequence: TGTGCCAGCAGCACCACCGGGGGGGGGACTACACAAGAGACCCAGTACTTC. Translating it yields CASSTTGGGTTQETQYF. This chain uses TRBV21-1 with TRBJ2-5; TRBD2, the table's D call, was not compared with the DNA. TRBV21-1 is designated a pseudogene. The CDR3 spans 17 residues.

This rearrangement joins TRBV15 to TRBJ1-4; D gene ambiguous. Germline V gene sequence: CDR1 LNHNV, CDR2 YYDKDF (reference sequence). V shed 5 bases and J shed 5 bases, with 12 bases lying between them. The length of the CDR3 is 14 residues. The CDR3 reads CATSLDGGNEKLFF. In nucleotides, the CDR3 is TGTGCCACCAGCTTGGACGGTGGCAATGAAAAACTGTTTTTT.

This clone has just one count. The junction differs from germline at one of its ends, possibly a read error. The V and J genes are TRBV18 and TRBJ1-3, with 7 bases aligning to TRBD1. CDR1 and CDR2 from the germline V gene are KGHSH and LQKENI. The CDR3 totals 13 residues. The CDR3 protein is CASLEGRTGDKNF. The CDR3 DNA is TGTGCCAGCTTAGAAGGACGAACAGGGGATAAGAATTTT.

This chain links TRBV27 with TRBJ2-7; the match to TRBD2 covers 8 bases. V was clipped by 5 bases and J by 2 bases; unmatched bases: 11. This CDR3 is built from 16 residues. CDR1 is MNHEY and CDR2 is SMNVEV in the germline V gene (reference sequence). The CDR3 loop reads CASSPLSKRGTYEQYF. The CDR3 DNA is TGTGCCAGCAGTCCCCTGAGTAAGCGGGGGACCTACGAGCAGTACTTC.

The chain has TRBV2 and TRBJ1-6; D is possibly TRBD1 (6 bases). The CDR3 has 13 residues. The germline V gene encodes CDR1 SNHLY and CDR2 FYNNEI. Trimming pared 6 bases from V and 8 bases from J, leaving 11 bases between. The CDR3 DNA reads TGTGCCAGCAGAGAGACAGGCTATTCACCCCTCCACTTT. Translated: CASRETGYSPLHF.